The clone carrying this T cell receptor beta chain was found a few times. Its antigen is still unknown. Profiled with immunoSEQ multiplex PCR; TCRdb holds only in-frame clones, not every one. The sample has tens of thousands of clones; over 85% are singletons. This sample is drawn from a study of T cell responses to AZD1222 COVID-19 vaccine. Broader study findings: The sample set comprised mostly white British donors with more females, and clonal diversity was possibly underestimated.

Trimming took off 2 bases at V and 1 base at J, with 5 bases between the two ends. The CDR3 runs 13 residues. In germline, CDR1 is WNHNN, CDR2 SYGVQD (reference sequence). This sequence was found in an adult in good health. Sequencing used peripheral blood, obtained on day 0 of AZD1222 vaccination. V usage is TRBV10-1 and J usage is TRBJ1-2; D gene ambiguous. The CDR3 DNA sequence: TGCGCCAGCAGTGAGAAGCTTAACTATGGCTACACCTTC. Protein product: CASSEKLNYGYTF.